Following are 20 T cell receptor beta chains from one sample sequenced in a study of CD8 T cells in ankylosing spondylitis. Via MiXCR, TCRdb re-called the 5' RACE reads, giving one row per CDR3 protein. Of about 200,000 distinct CDR3 sequences in the sample, around 13% are singletons; the top ten hold 16%. The specimen was blood, either unsorted or a sorted T cell fraction (not recorded which). These receptors were collected from a male donor with ankylosing spondylitis or in good health (not recorded which).

A few counts support this clonotype. The chain combines TRBV7-9 with TRBJ2-1; 14 nucleotides match TRBD2. The V gene's germline CDR1 is SEHNR and CDR2 FQNEAQ (reference sequence). The CDR3 runs to 16 residues. Trimming removed 4 bases from V and 10 bases from J; junction bases left unmatched: 9. This CDR3 reads CASSYLTSGGGGEQFF. Written as DNA, the CDR3 is TGTGCCAGCAGCTACTTGACTAGCGGGGGGGGTGGGGAGCAGTTCTTC.

Only a few counts were recorded for this clonotype. This chain links TRBV4-1 with TRBJ1-5; D might be TRBD1 (6 bases). Germline assignment: CDR1 MGHRA and CDR2 YSYEKL. V lost 6 bases and J lost 0, with 12 bases in between. This CDR3 is 15 amino acids long. The CDR3 DNA reads TGCGCCAGCAGGCAGGGGCCCCATAGCAATCAGCCCCAGCATTTT. Its translation is CASRQGPHSNQPQHF.

This clonotype showed up many times. The gene calls are TRBV6-5 and TRBJ2-2, with D tentatively TRBD2 (6 bases). This CDR3 is 21 amino acids long. Per the germline V gene, CDR1 is MNHEY and CDR2 is SVGAGI. V gave up 4 bases and J gave up 4 bases, with 31 bases separating them. For the CDR3, the DNA is TGTGCCAGCAGTTCTCCTAGTTTGCCCTGGGCCGGGAGACACGGCACCGGGGAGCTGTTTTTT. It encodes CASSSPSLPWAGRHGTGELFF.

J is TRBJ1-2 and V is TRBV20-1; unclear D gene. Looked up from germline, CDR1 is DFQATT and CDR2 is SNEGSKA (reference sequence). The CDR3 spans 14 residues. V was shortened by 0 bases and J by 1 base, with 9 bases between the two germline ends. The CDR3 loop is CSAREGLGNYGYTF. The CDR3 bases are TGCAGTGCTAGAGAGGGTTTGGGTAACTATGGCTACACCTTC.

This clonotype was seen a handful of times. The chain links TRBV14 to TRBJ2-1; a possible D gene is TRBD2 (5 bases). Germline V gene sequence: CDR1 SGHDN, CDR2 FVKESK. V gave up 4 bases and J gave up 0 bases, with 13 bases separating them. The CDR3 spans 16 residues. In DNA form, the CDR3 reads TGTGCCAGCAGCCCCCTGGACGGGGACTCCTACAATGAGCAGTTCTTC. Its protein is CASSPLDGDSYNEQFF.

The rearrangement links TRBV6-5 to TRBJ1-1; D is ambiguous. V lost 6 bases, J lost 0 bases, and 14 bases lay in between. Germline loops: CDR1 MNHEY, CDR2 SVGAGI. CDR3 size: 15 residues. The CDR3 protein is CASRSRHSMNTEAFF. The CDR3 bases are TGTGCCAGCAGAAGCCGACATTCCATGAACACTGAAGCTTTCTTT.

In its sample, this clonotype was seen a few times. The chain is built from TRBV29-1 and TRBJ2-6, with D possibly TRBD2 on 6 matching bases. Deletions cut 6 bases from V and 0 bases from J, with 18 bases between. The germline V gene encodes CDR1 SQVTM and CDR2 ANQGSEA. CDR3 length equals 17 residues. CDR3 sequence: CSVLGEELISGANVLTF. As DNA, the CDR3 is TGCAGCGTCCTCGGGGAGGAGCTCATCTCTGGGGCCAACGTCCTGACTTTC.

On this clonotype itself: Since a much larger clone is just one base distant, this may be a read error. The J gene is TRBJ2-7, the V gene TRBV12-3 or TRBV12-4; perhaps D is TRBD1 or TRBD2 (6 bases each). This CDR3 region has 14 residues. V was shortened by 6 bases and J by 2 bases, with 14 bases between the two germline ends. The CDR3 loop is CASRHPGGTYEQYF. The DNA for the CDR3 is TGTGCCAGCAGGCACCCCGGGGGCACCTACGAGCAGTACTTC.

This clonotype appeared many times. The rearrangement links TRBV11-2 to TRBJ2-1, with TRBD2 matching 11 bases. The length of the CDR3 is 15 residues. Germline V gene data show CDR1 as SGHAT and CDR2 as FQNNGV. J gave up 5 bases and V 5 bases, and 5 bases lay outside the gene matches. CDR3 region: CASSLSGGAHNEQFF. DNA of the CDR3: TGTGCCAGCAGCCTTAGCGGGGGGGCCCACAATGAGCAGTTCTTC.

V gene TRBV7-9 combines with J gene TRBJ2-1; 9 nucleotides line up with TRBD2. The CDR3 is 15 residues long. V shed 5 bases, J shed 2 bases, and the junction held 4 bases outside the gene matches. CDR1 is SEHNR and CDR2 is FQNEAQ in the germline V gene (reference sequence). In DNA form, the CDR3 reads TGTGCCAGCAGCGCGGGACTAGCTCCCTACAATGAGCAGTTCTTC. It codes for CASSAGLAPYNEQFF.

This sequence joins TRBV14 and TRBJ2-5; 8 bases fit TRBD1. CDR3 size: 16 residues. Germline CDR1 reads SGHDN; CDR2 reads FVKESK. After removal of 4 bases from V and 1 base from J, the junction contained 8 bases not matched to a gene. CDR3 loop: CASSPDRADFQETQYF. The CDR3 coding sequence is TGTGCCAGCAGCCCGGACAGGGCGGACTTCCAAGAGACCCAGTACTTC.

There are a few counts of this clonotype. V and J are TRBV27 and TRBJ2-2; no clear D. The germline V gene has CDR1 MNHEY and CDR2 SMNVEV (reference sequence). This CDR3 has 12 residues. V lost 6 bases and J lost 6, with 8 bases in between. The CDR3 is CASRQVAGELFF. The CDR3 DNA reads as TGTGCCAGCAGGCAGGTCGCCGGGGAGCTGTTTTTT.

The genes are TRBV20-1 and TRBJ2-1, with D unclear. The CDR3 contains 14 residues. Germline V gene sequence: CDR1 DFQATT, CDR2 SNEGSKA (reference sequence). Deletions cut 3 bases from V and 4 bases from J, with 13 bases between. CDR3 region: CSARGGGEYNEQFF. The CDR3, as DNA: TGCAGTGCTAGGGGCGGCGGAGAATACAATGAGCAGTTCTTC.

V gene TRBV5-4 combines with J gene TRBJ2-7; 7 bases map to TRBD2. The CDR3 has 16 residues. CDR1 is SGHNT and CDR2 is YYREEE in the germline V gene (reference sequence). V lost 2 bases and J lost 0; bases outside the gene matches: 8. CDR3: CASSFSGGEVSYEQYF. The CDR3 nucleotides are TGTGCCAGCAGCTTTAGTGGGGGGGAGGTCTCCTACGAGCAGTACTTC.

This clonotype was observed a few times. The CDR3 nucleotides read TGTGCCAGCAGCTTTACGACAGGGGTCCAAGAGACCCAGTACTTC. It yields the protein CASSFTTGVQETQYF. V usage is TRBV11-2 and J usage is TRBJ2-5, with TRBD1 matching over 8 bases. V trimming: 3 bases; J trimming: 1 base; junction bases outside the gene matches: 4. Germline CDR1 and CDR2: SGHAT and FQNNGV. There are 15 residues in the CDR3.

This clonotype has at least ten counts. The rearrangement uses TRBV9 and TRBJ1-6; D is uncertain. Germline CDR1 is SGDLS and CDR2 is YYNGEE. The CDR3 totals 17 residues. Trimming pared 0 bases from V and 0 bases from J, leaving 10 bases between. For the CDR3, the DNA is TGTGCCAGCAGCGTAGCTACGGGGATCTCCTATAATTCACCCCTCCACTTT. It translates to CASSVATGISYNSPLHF. The whole variable domain, filled in from reference TRBV9 and TRBJ1-6, reads DSGVTQTPKHLITATGQRVTLRCSPRSGDLSVYWYQQSLDQGLQFLIQYYNGEERAKGNILERFSAQQFPDLHSELNLSSLELGDSALYFCASSVATGISYNSPLHFGNGTRLTVT.

This chain links TRBV19 with TRBJ2-1; 15 nucleotides line up with TRBD2. This CDR3 spans 23 amino acids. After removal of 5 bases from V and 0 bases from J, the junction contained 20 bases not matched to a gene. Germline V CDR1 and CDR2: LNHDA, SQIVND (reference sequence). CDR3: CASSFPGTGGLAGGPSSYNEQFF. CDR3 nucleotide sequence: TGTGCCAGTAGTTTTCCCGGGACAGGGGGACTAGCGGGAGGCCCGAGCTCCTACAATGAGCAGTTCTTC.

The chain employs TRBV27 and TRBJ2-7; possible D gene TRBD1, 5 bases. Germline V CDR1 and CDR2: MNHEY, SMNVEV (reference sequence). The CDR3 consists of 13 residues. Trimming left V 0 bases short and J 5 bases short, with 8 bases between. The CDR3 region is CASSLSVQDEQYF. CDR3 sequence (DNA): TGTGCCAGCAGTTTATCGGTACAGGACGAGCAGTACTTC.

The chain uses TRBV4-1 and TRBJ1-1; D not certain. Between the trimmed V and J ends, which lost 7 bases and 1 base, there was a span of 10 bases. The germline gives CDR1 MGHRA, CDR2 YSYEKL. The CDR3 contains 13 residues. CDR3 in DNA: TGCGCCAGCATTAGCGGGGAGAACACTGAAGCTTTCTTT. Protein: CASISGENTEAFF.

This clonotype showed up just a few times. CDR3 in amino acids: CASSWGGEVTEAFF. In DNA, the CDR3 is TGTGCCAGCAGTTGGGGGGGGGAGGTCACTGAAGCTTTCTTT. The chain has TRBV27 and TRBJ1-1; possible D gene TRBD1, 5 bases. V was clipped by 4 bases and J by 4 bases, with 13 bases between them. This CDR3 comprises 14 residues. Germline assignment: CDR1 MNHEY and CDR2 SMNVEV (reference sequence).